One and the same sample provided the 11 T cell receptor beta chains below, sequenced in a study of identical twins (dated by TCRdb to the mid-2010s). Libraries were made using 5' RACE. The data were produced on an Illumina HiSeq 2000. TCRdb handled the public reads itself, with Q25 trimming in fastp and clone calling in MiXCR, and kept productive beta chains. CDR3 protein sequences are deduplicated, and each keeps its most common genes and DNA. This sample gives about 1.7 million distinct CDR3 sequences in total; around a third of them show up just once. Less than 0.35% of the sample is in the top ten clones. The sequenced sample was cord blood. The receptor source for this set is a newborn girl in good health.

This sequence joins TRBV7-2 and TRBJ1-2, with D possibly being TRBD1 (5 bases). Trimming removed 2 bases at V and 3 bases at J, with 10 bases between. The CDR3 runs to 14 residues. CDR1 SGHTA and CDR2 FQGNSA come from the germline V gene. CDR3 residues: CASSLFRGDYGYTF. As DNA, the CDR3 is TGTGCCAGCAGCTTATTTCGGGGGGACTATGGCTACACCTTC.

This clonotype was observed a handful of times. V and J are TRBV5-4 and TRBJ2-3; 8 positions match TRBD2. The germline V gene has CDR1 SGHNT and CDR2 YYREEE (reference sequence). Trimming at V came to 2 bases and at J to 3 bases, leaving 8 bases not matched to a gene. This CDR3 region has 16 residues. CDR3 loop: CASSFLAGRGTDTQYF. The CDR3 nucleotides read TGTGCCAGCAGCTTCTTAGCGGGGAGGGGGACAGATACGCAGTATTTT.

This clonotype has ten or more counts. The chain carries TRBV10-3 and TRBJ1-2; possible D gene TRBD1, 5 bases. Germline assignment: CDR1 ENHRY and CDR2 SYGVKD. The CDR3 contains 13 residues. Trimming left V 7 bases short and J 10 bases short, with 19 bases between. For the CDR3, the DNA is TGTGCCATCACCCGGGACCCCTACGAACCCTACACCTTC. It yields the protein CAITRDPYEPYTF.

The genes are TRBV7-2 and TRBJ2-1, with a tentative D call TRBD2 (6 bases). Trimming shortened V by 0 bases and J by 4 bases, and 13 bases separated the two germline ends. Germline CDR1 is SGHTA and CDR2 is FQGNSA. CDR3 length: 16 amino acids. The CDR3 sequence: CASSLALSLAYNEQFF. The CDR3 region has the DNA TGTGCCAGCAGCTTAGCGCTATCGCTAGCGTACAATGAGCAGTTCTTC.

The chain joins TRBV28 to TRBJ2-5; D possibly corresponds to TRBD1 (6 bases). V was clipped by 8 bases and J by 11 bases, with 24 bases between them. The germline CDR1 and CDR2 sequences are MDHEN and SYDVKM. The CDR3 is made up of 14 amino acids. The CDR3 DNA is TGTGCCAGCGGGGCAGGGGCTAGGTTGTATGAGCAGTACTTC. This sequence encodes CASGAGARLYEQYF. The whole variable domain, filled in from reference TRBV28 and TRBJ2-5, reads DVKVTQSSRYLVKRTGEKVFLECVQDMDHENMFWYRQDPGLGLRLIYFSYDVKMKEKGDIPEGYSVSREKKERFSLILESASTNQTSMYLCASGAGARLYEQYFGPGTRLLVL.

This chain connects TRBV28 to TRBJ2-7; TRBD2 matches at 11 bases. Trimming removed 2 bases from V and 3 bases from J; junction bases left unmatched: 6. CDR3 length: 16 amino acids. Germline V gene sequence: CDR1 MDHEN, CDR2 SYDVKM. Here the CDR3 reads CASSLIPLAGGYEQYF. CDR3 nucleotide sequence: TGTGCCAGCAGTTTAATCCCTCTAGCGGGAGGCTACGAGCAGTACTTC. Full variable domain (remainder filled in from reference TRBV28 and TRBJ2-7): DVKVTQSSRYLVKRTGEKVFLECVQDMDHENMFWYRQDPGLGLRLIYFSYDVKMKEKGDIPEGYSVSREKKERFSLILESASTNQTSMYLCASSLIPLAGGYEQYFGPGTRLTVT.

Turning to this clonotype: A clone one base away is much larger, so this may be a read error. The chain combines TRBV20-1 with TRBJ1-2, with D uncertain. Germline V gene lookup returns CDR1 DFQATT and CDR2 SNEGSKA (reference sequence). This CDR3 comprises 10 residues. Between the trimmed V and J ends, which lost 5 bases and 9 bases, there was a span of 10 bases. The CDR3 region has the DNA TGCAGTGCTCATAAGTATAGCTACACCTTC. This sequence encodes CSAHKYSYTF.

This clonotype showed up just a few times. V usage is TRBV15 and J usage is TRBJ2-3; D is perhaps TRBD2 (6 bases). The CDR3 runs 15 residues. The V end lost 1 base, the J end lost 3 bases, and 11 bases lay between the germline ends. Germline V lookup: CDR1 LNHNV, CDR2 YYDKDF (reference sequence). CDR3 sequence: CATSRGGGRTDTQYF. CDR3 nucleotide sequence: TGTGCCACCAGCAGAGGGGGAGGAAGGACAGATACGCAGTATTTT.

This clonotype was detected ten times or more. The chain couples TRBV10-3 to TRBJ1-1; the D is unclear. Between the trimmed V and J ends, which lost 6 bases and 3 bases, there was a span of 5 bases. Germline V CDR1 and CDR2: ENHRY, SYGVKD. There are 11 residues in the CDR3. CDR3 in amino acids: CAIRRDTEAFF. CDR3 DNA sequence: TGTGCCATCAGACGGGACACTGAAGCTTTCTTT.

The rearrangement uses TRBV20-1 and TRBJ1-1; D gene uncertain. From germline, CDR1 is DFQATT and CDR2 SNEGSKA (reference sequence). Trimming shortened V by 2 bases and J by 1 base, and 14 bases separated the two germline ends. This CDR3 is built from 15 residues. In nucleotides, the CDR3 is TGCAGTGCTAGATCGCGGGTCTATGAGAACACTGAAGCTTTCTTT. Encoded protein: CSARSRVYENTEAFF.

This clonotype showed up just once. In nucleotides, the CDR3 is TGTGCCAGCAGCCAGACTAGCGGGGGGGTTAGCACAGATACGCAGTATTTT. Residues: CASSQTSGGVSTDTQYF. The rearrangement uses TRBV4-2 and TRBJ2-3; 14 nucleotides line up with TRBD2. CDR1 LGHNA and CDR2 YNFKEQ come from the germline V gene. Unmatched junction bases numbered 2, after V lost 3 bases and J lost 0 bases. The CDR3 has 17 residues.